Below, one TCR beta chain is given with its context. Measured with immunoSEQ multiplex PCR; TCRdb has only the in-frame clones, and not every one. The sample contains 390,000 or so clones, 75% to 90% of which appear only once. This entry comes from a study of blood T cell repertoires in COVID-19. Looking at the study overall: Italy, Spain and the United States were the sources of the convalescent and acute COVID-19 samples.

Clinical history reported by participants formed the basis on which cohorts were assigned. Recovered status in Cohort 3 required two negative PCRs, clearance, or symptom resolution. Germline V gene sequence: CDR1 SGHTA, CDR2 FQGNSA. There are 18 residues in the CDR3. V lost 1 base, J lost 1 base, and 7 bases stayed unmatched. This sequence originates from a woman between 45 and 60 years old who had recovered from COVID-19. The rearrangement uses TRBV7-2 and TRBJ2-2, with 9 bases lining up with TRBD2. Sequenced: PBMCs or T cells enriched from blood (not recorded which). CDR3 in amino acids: CASSLGFSGRLNTGELFF. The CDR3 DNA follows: TGTGCCAGCAGCTTAGGATTTAGCGGGAGATTGAACACCGGGGAGCTGTTTTTT.